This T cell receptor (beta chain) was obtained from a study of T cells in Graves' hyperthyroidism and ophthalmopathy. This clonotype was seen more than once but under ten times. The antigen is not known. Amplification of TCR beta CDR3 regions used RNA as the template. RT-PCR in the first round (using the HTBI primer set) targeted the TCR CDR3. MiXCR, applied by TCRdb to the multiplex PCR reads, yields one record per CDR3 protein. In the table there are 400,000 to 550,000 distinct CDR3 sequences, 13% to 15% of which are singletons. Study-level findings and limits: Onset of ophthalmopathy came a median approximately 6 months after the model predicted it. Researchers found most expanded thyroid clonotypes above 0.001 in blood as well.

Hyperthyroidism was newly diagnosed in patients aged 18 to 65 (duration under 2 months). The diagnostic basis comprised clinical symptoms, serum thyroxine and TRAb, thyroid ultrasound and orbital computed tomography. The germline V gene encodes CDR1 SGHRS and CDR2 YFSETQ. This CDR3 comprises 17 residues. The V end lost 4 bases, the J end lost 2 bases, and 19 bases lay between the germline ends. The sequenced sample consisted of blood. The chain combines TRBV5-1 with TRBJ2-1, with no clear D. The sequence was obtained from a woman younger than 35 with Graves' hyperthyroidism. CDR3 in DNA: TGCGCCAGCAGCCCAAATGGGCTGCGCCGGGCCTACAATGAGCAGTTCTTC. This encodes CASSPNGLRRAYNEQFF.